This T cell receptor beta chain is from a study of T cells in women clearing cervical HPV infection. At the level of the study: Donors had HPV16-related CIN3 or worse; 2 had invasive cancer. Study findings and constraints: CIN3+ cases had significantly higher TCR richness than controls; evenness did not differ.

Measured with immunoSEQ multiplex PCR; TCRdb has only the in-frame clones, and not every one. The specimen's table records over 10,000 clones. Concerning this clone: Its antigen remains unidentified. The read falls 3 residues short of the CDR3 end, and the missing part is taken from the germline J gene.

This CDR3 region has 15 residues. CDR1 and CDR2 from the germline V gene are SGHTA and FQGNSA. The TCR was taken from a woman aged 18 to 69 with a cervical HPV16 infection that either progressed to CIN3+ or cleared (not recorded which). Sequencing was done on a sample of blood buffy coat. This rearrangement joins TRBV7-2 to TRBJ2-2; D may be TRBD1 (5 bases). The sequenced CDR3 bases are TGTGCCAGCAGCTCGTCTAGGGGCCCAAATGAAAAG. Amino acid sequence: CASSSSRGPNEK. The entire CDR3 sequence reads CASSSSRGPNEKLFF.